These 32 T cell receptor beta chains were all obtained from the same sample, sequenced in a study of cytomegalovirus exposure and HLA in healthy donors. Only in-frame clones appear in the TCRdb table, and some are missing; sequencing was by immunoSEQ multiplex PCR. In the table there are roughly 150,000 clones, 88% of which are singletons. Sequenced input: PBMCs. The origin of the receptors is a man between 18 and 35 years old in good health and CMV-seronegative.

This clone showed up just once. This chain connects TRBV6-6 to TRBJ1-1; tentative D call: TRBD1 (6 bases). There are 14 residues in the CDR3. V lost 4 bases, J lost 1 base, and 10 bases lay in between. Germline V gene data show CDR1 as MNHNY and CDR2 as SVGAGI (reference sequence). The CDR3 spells CASSWTAKNTEAFF. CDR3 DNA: TGTGCCAGCAGTTGGACAGCTAAGAACACTGAAGCTTTCTTT.

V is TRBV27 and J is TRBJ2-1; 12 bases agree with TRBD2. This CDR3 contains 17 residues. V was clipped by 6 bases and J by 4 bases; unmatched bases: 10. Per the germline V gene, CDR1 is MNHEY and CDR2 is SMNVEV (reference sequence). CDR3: CASSRLAGEIIYNEQFF. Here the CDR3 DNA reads TGTGCCAGCAGCCGACTAGCGGGAGAGATAATTTACAATGAGCAGTTCTTC.

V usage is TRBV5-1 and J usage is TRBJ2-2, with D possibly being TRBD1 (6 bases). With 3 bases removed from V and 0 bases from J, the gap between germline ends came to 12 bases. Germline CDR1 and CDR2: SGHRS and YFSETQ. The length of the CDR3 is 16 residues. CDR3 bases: TGCGCCAGCAGCTCAGGGACATACTCGAACACCGGGGAGCTGTTTTTT. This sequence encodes CASSSGTYSNTGELFF.

The DNA of the CDR3 is TGTGCCAGCAGTTCCGGACAGGTAGTCACCGGGGAGCTGTTTTTT. Its protein product is CASSSGQVVTGELFF. The J gene is TRBJ2-2, the V gene TRBV28, with TRBD1 matching 7 bases. J was trimmed by 4 bases and V by 4 bases; bases with no gene match: 6. CDR1 is MDHEN and CDR2 is SYDVKM in the germline V gene. There are 15 residues in the CDR3.

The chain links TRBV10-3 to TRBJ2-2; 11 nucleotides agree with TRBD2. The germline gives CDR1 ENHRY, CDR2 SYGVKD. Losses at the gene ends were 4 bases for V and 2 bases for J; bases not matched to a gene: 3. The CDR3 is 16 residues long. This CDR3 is CAISATSGTNTGELFF. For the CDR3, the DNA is TGTGCCATCAGTGCGACTAGCGGGACTAACACCGGGGAGCTGTTTTTT.

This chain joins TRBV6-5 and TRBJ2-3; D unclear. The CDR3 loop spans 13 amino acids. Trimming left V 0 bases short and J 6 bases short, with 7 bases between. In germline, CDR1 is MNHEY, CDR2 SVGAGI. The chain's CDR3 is CASSYSEADTQYF. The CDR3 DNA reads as TGTGCCAGCAGTTACTCCGAGGCGGATACGCAGTATTTT.

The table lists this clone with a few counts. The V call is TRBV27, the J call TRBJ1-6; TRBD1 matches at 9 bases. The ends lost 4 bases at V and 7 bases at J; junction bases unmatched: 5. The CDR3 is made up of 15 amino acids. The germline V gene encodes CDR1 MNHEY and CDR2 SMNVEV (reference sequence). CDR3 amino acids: CASSSAGTGNSPLHF. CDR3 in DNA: TGTGCCAGCAGTTCCGCCGGGACAGGGAATTCACCCCTCCACTTT.

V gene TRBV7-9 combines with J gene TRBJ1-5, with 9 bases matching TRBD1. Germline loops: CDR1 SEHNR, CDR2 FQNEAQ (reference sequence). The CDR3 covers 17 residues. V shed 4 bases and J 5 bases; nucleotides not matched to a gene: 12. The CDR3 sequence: CASSSPGTGTLDQPQHF. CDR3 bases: TGTGCCAGCAGCTCACCCGGGACAGGGACTTTGGATCAGCCCCAGCATTTT.

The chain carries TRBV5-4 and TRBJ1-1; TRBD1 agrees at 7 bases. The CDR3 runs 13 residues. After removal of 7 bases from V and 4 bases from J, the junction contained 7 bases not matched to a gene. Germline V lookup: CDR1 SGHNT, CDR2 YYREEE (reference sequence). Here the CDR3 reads CASGPQGPTEAFF. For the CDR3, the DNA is TGTGCCAGCGGCCCACAGGGGCCCACTGAAGCTTTCTTT.

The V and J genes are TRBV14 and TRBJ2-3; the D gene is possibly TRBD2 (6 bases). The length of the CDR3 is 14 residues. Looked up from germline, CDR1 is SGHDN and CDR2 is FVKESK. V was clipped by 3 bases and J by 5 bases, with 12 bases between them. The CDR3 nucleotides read TGTGCCAGCAGCCATCGGCGGGAAAGAGATACGCAGTATTTT. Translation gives CASSHRRERDTQYF.

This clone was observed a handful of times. CDR3 DNA: TGTGCCAGCAGCTTCGGGACTAGCGGCGAGCAGTTCTTC. Encoded protein: CASSFGTSGEQFF. V is TRBV7-9 and J is TRBJ2-1, with TRBD2 matching 11 bases. Germline CDR1 reads SEHNR; CDR2 reads FQNEAQ (reference sequence). V trimming: 3 bases; J trimming: 10 bases; junction bases outside the gene matches: 2. The CDR3 spans 13 residues.

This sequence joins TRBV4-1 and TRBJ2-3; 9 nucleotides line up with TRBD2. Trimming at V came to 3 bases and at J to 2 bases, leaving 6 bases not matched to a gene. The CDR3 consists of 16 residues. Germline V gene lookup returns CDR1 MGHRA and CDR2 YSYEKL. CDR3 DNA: TGCGCCAGCAGCCATTCCCTAGCGGGGACCACAGATACGCAGTATTTT. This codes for CASSHSLAGTTDTQYF.

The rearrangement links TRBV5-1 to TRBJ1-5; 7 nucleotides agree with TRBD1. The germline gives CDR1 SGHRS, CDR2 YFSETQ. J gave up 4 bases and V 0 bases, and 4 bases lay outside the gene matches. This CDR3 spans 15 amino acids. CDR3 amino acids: CASSLEGQPNQPQHF. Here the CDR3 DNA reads TGCGCCAGCAGCTTGGAGGGACAGCCTAATCAGCCCCAGCATTTT.

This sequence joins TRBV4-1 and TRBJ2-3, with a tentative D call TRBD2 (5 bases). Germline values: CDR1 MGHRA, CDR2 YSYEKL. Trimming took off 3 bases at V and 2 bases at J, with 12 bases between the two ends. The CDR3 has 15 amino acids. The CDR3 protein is CASSQREGNTDTQYF. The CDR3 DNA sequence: TGCGCCAGCAGCCAGAGGGAAGGGAACACAGATACGCAGTATTTT.

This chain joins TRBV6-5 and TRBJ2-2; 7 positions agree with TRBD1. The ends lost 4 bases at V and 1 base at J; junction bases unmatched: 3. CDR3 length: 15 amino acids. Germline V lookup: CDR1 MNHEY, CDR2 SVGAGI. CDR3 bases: TGTGCCAGCAGTTCCCGACAGGGGAACACCGGGGAGCTGTTTTTT. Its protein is CASSSRQGNTGELFF.

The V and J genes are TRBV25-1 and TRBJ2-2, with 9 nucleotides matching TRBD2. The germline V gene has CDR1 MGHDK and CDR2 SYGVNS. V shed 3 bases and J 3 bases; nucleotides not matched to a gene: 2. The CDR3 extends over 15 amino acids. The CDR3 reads CASSDGTSHTGELFF. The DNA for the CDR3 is TGTGCCAGCAGTGACGGGACTAGCCACACCGGGGAGCTGTTTTTT.

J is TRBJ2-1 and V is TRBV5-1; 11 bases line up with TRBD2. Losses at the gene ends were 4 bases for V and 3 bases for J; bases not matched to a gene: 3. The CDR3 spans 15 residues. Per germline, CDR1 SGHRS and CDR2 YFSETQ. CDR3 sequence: CASSQTSGIYNEQFF. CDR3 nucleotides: TGCGCCAGCAGCCAGACTAGCGGGATCTACAATGAGCAGTTCTTC.

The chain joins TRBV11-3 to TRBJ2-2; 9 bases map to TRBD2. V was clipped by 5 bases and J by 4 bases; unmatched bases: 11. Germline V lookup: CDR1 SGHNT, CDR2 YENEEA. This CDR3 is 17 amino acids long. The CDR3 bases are TGTGCCAGCAGCCTTACGGGACTAGCTGGGAGCACCGGGGAGCTGTTTTTT. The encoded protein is CASSLTGLAGSTGELFF.

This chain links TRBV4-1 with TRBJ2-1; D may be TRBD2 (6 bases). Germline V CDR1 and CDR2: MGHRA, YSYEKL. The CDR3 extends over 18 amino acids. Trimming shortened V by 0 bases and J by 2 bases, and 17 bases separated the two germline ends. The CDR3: CASSQDLMAGGTYNEQFF. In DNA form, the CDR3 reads TGCGCCAGCAGCCAAGACCTTATGGCCGGGGGAACCTACAATGAGCAGTTCTTC.

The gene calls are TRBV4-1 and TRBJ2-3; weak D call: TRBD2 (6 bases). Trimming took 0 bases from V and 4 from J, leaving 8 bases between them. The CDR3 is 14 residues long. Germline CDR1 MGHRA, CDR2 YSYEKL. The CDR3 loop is CASSQDRLADTQYF. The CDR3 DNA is TGCGCCAGCAGCCAAGATCGACTAGCAGATACGCAGTATTTT.

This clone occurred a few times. The CDR3 here is CATGGNTEAFF. CDR3 sequence (DNA): TGTGCCACGGGTGGGAACACTGAAGCTTTCTTT. The chain uses TRBV28 and TRBJ1-1; no firm D call. The germline gives CDR1 MDHEN, CDR2 SYDVKM. Trimming left V 10 bases short and J 1 base short, with 7 bases between. The CDR3 contains 11 residues.

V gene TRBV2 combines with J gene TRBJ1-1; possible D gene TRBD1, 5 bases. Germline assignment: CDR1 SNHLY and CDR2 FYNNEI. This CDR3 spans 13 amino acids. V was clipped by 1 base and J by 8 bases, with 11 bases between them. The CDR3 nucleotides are TGTGCCAGCAGTGAAGGGCCTGGGGGGGAAGCTTTCTTT. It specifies CASSEGPGGEAFF.

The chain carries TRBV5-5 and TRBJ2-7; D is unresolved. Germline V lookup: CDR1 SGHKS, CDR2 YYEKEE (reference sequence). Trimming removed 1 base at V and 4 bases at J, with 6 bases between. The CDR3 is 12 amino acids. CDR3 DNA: TGTGCCAGCAGCTTGTTGGCTTACGAGCAGTACTTC. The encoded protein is CASSLLAYEQYF.

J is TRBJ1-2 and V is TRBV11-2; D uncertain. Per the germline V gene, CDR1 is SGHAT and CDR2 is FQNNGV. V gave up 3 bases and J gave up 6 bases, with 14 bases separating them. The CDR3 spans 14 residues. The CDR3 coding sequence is TGTGCCAGCAGCTTCGAGGGTGACTCCGATGGCTACACCTTC. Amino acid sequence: CASSFEGDSDGYTF.

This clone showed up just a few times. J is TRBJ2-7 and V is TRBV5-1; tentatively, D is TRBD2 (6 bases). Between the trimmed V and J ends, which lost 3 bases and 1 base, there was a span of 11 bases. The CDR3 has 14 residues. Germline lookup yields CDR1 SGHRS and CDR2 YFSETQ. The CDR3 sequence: CASSWDSRSYEQYF. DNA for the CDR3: TGCGCCAGCAGCTGGGACTCGAGATCCTACGAGCAGTACTTC.

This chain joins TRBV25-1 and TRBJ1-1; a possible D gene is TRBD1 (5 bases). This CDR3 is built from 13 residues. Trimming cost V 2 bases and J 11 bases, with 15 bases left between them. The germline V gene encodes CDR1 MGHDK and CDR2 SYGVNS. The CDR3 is CASSERWGETAFF. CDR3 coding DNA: TGTGCCAGCAGTGAACGATGGGGGGAAACGGCTTTCTTT. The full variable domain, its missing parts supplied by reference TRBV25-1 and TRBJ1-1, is EADIYQTPRYLVIGTGKKITLECSQTMGHDKMYWYQQDPGMELHLIHYSYGVNSTEKGDLSSESTVSRIRTEHFPLTLESARPSHTSQYLCASSERWGETAFFGQGTRLTVV.

In DNA form, the CDR3 reads TGTGCCAGCAGAAGCGGACAGGAGTCCGACGAGCAGTACTTC. Translated: CASRSGQESDEQYF. The V gene is TRBV28, the J gene TRBJ2-7, with TRBD1 matching 7 bases. Losses at the gene ends were 6 bases for V and 5 bases for J; bases not matched to a gene: 10. The germline V gene encodes CDR1 MDHEN and CDR2 SYDVKM. The CDR3 has 14 amino acids.

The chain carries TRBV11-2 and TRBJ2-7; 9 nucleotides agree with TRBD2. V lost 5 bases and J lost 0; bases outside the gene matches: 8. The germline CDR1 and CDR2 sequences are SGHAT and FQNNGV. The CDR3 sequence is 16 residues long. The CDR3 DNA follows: TGTGCCAGCAGCAAGTCAACTAGCGGGCGCTCCTACGAGCAGTACTTC. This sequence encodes CASSKSTSGRSYEQYF.

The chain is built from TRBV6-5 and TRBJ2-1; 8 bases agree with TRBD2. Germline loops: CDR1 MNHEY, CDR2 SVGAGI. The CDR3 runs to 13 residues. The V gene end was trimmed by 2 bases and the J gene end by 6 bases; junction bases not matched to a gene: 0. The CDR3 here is CASSYLAGNEQFF. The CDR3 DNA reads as TGTGCCAGCAGTTACCTAGCGGGCAATGAGCAGTTCTTC.

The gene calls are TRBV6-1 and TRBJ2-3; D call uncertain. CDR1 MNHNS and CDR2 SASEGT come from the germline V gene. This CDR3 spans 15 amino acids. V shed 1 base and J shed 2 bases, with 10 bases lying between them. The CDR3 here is CASSEENQLTDTQYF. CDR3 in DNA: TGTGCCAGCAGTGAAGAGAACCAACTCACAGATACGCAGTATTTT.

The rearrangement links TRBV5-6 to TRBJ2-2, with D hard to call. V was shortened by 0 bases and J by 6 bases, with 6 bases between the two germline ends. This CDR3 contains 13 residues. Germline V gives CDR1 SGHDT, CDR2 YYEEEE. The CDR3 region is CASSLVRSGELFF. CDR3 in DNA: TGTGCCAGCAGCTTGGTCAGGTCCGGGGAGCTGTTTTTT. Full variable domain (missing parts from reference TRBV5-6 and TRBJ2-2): DAGVTQSPTHLIKTRGQQVTLRCSPKSGHDTVSWYQQALGQGPQFIFQYYEEEERQRGNFPDRFSGHQFPNYSSELNVNALLLGDSALYLCASSLVRSGELFFGEGSRLTVL.

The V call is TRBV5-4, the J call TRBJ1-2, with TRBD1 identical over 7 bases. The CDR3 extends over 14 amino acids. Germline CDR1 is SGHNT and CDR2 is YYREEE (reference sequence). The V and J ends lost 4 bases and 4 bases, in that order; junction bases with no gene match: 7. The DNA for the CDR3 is TGTGCCAGCAGCCTACTAGGGGGCAGCTATGGCTACACCTTC. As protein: CASSLLGGSYGYTF.